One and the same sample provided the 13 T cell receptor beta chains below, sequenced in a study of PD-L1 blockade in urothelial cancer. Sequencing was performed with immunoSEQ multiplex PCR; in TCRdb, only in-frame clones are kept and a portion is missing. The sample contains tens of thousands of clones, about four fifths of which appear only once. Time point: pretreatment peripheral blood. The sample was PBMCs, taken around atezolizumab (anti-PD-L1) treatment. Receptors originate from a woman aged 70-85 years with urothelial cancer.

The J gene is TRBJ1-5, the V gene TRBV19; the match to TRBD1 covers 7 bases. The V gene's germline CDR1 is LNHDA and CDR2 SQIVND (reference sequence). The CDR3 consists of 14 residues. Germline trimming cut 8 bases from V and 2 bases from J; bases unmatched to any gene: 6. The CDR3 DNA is TGTGCCAGTGATGACAGGGTTGGCAATCAGCCCCAGCATTTT. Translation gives CASDDRVGNQPQHF. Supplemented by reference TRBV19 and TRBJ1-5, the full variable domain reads DGGITQSPKYLFRKEGQNVTLSCEQNLNHDAMYWYRQDPGQGLRLIYYSQIVNDFQKGDIAEGYSVSREKKESFPLTVTSAQKNPTAFYLCASDDRVGNQPQHFGDGTRLSIL.

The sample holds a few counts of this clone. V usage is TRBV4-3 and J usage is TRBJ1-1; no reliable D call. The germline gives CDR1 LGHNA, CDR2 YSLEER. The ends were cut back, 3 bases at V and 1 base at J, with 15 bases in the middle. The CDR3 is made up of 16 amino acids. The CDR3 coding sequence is TGCGCCAGCAGCCAGTCCATCCGGCAGGCGAACACTGAAGCTTTCTTT. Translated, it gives CASSQSIRQANTEAFF.

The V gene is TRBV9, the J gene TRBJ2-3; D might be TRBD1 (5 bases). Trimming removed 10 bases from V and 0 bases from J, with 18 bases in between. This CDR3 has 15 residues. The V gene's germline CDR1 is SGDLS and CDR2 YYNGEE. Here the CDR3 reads CASALTDRSTDTQYF. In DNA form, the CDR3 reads TGTGCCTCAGCACTCACCGACAGAAGCACAGATACGCAGTATTTT.

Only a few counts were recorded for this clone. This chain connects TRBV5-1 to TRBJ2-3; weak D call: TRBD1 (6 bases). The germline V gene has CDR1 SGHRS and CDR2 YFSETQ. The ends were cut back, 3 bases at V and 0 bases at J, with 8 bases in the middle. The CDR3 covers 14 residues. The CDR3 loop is CASSSGQSTDTQYF. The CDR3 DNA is TGCGCCAGCAGCTCAGGACAGAGCACAGATACGCAGTATTTT.

The CDR3 spells CASSLAGDRRYSGNTIYF. Here the CDR3 DNA reads TGTGCCAGCAGCTTAGCGGGGGACAGGCGATACTCTGGAAACACCATATATTTT. The chain has TRBV7-6 and TRBJ1-3; 8 bases fit TRBD1. The CDR3 loop spans 18 amino acids. Germline CDR1 is SGHVS and CDR2 is FNYEAQ. V was clipped by 0 bases and J by 0 bases; unmatched bases: 7.

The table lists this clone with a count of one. In DNA, the CDR3 is TGTGCCAGCTCCGCGGGGAGGGCTGATGAAGCTTTCTTT. The encoded protein is CASSAGRADEAFF. The V gene is TRBV18, the J gene TRBJ1-1; D call uncertain. V lost 6 bases and J lost 7, with 15 bases in between. In germline, CDR1 is KGHSH, CDR2 LQKENI. This CDR3 is built from 13 residues.

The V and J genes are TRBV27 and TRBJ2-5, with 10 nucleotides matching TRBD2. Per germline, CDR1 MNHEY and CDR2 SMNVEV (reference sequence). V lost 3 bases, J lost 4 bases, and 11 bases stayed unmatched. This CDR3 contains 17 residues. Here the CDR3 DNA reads TGTGCCAGCAGTTTGAGCCGGGGACTAGCGAGTGGAGAGACCCAGTACTTC. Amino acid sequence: CASSLSRGLASGETQYF.

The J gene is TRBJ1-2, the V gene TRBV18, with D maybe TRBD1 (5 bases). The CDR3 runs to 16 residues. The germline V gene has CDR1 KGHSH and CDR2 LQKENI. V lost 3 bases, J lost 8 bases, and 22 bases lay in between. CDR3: CASSPGGPGDGGGYTF. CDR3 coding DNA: TGTGCCAGCTCACCCGGGGGACCCGGTGACGGGGGAGGCTACACCTTC.

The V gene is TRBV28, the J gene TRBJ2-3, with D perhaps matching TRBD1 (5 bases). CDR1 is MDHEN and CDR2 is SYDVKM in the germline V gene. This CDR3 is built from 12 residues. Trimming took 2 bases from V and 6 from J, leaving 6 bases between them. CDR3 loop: CASSLAGDTQYF. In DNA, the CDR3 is TGTGCCAGCAGTTTAGCAGGGGATACGCAGTATTTT.

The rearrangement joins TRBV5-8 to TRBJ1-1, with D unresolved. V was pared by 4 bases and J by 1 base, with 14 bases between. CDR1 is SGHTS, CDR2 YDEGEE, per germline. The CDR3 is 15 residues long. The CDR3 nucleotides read TGTGCCAGCAGCCCCCCAGGACGGGAGAACACTGAAGCTTTCTTT. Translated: CASSPPGRENTEAFF. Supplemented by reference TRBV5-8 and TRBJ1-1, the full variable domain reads EAGVTQSPTHLIKTRGQQATLRCSPISGHTSVYWYQQALGLGLQFLLWYDEGEERNRGNFPPRFSGRQFPNYSSELNVNALELEDSALYLCASSPPGRENTEAFFGQGTRLTVV.

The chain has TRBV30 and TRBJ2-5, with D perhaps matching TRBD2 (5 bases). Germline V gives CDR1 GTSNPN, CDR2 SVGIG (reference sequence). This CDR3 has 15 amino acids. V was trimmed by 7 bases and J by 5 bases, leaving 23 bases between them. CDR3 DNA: TGTGCCTTATCTGATACGGGAAGTGGCCAGGAGACCCAGTACTTC. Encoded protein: CALSDTGSGQETQYF.

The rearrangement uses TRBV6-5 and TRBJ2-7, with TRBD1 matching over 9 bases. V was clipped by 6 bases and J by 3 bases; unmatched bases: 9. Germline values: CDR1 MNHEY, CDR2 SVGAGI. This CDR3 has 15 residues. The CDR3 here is CASRRKTGGNYEQYF. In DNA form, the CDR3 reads TGTGCCAGCAGGAGGAAGACAGGGGGGAACTACGAGCAGTACTTC.

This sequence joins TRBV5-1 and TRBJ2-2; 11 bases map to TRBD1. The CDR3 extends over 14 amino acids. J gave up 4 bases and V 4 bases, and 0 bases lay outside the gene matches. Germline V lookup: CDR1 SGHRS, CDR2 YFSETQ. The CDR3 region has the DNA TGCGCCAGCAGCGGGACAGGGGGCACCGGGGAGCTGTTTTTT. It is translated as CASSGTGGTGELFF.